The 20 T cell receptor beta chains presented below share a single source sample, sequenced in a study of cytomegalovirus exposure and HLA in healthy donors. The PCR used 60 Vbeta and 13 Jbeta primers. Produced via immunoSEQ multiplex PCR; TCRdb's table is partial and in-frame only. Of about 150,000 clones in the sample, more than 8% were seen once. The sample consisted of PBMCs. All receptors derive from a man aged 45-65 years in good health and CMV-seronegative.

This clone was seen a handful of times. The rearrangement uses TRBV5-8 and TRBJ1-5; 12 bases match TRBD1. The germline V gene encodes CDR1 SGHTS and CDR2 YDEGEE. This CDR3 comprises 17 residues. V shed 0 bases, J shed 6 bases, and the junction held 7 bases outside the gene matches. Here the CDR3 DNA reads TGTGCCAGCAGCTTGGAGGGACAGGGGGCGCATGGTCAGCCCCAGCATTTT. Protein product: CASSLEGQGAHGQPQHF.

The sample holds a few counts of this clone. The chain carries TRBV12-5 and TRBJ2-5; D gene unclear. The germline V and J ends were trimmed by 7 bases and 5 bases, with 17 bases remaining between them. This CDR3 has 14 residues. Per the germline V gene, CDR1 is LGHNT and CDR2 is FRNRAP. CDR3 loop: CASALGGARETQYF. Here the CDR3 DNA reads TGTGCTAGTGCCCTAGGCGGAGCGAGGGAGACCCAGTACTTC.

This clone appeared a few times. The chain carries TRBV6-1 and TRBJ2-2; no reliable D call. From germline, CDR1 is MNHNS and CDR2 SASEGT. This CDR3 comprises 13 residues. V was clipped by 6 bases and J by 0 bases, with 5 bases between them. The CDR3 DNA reads TGTGCCAGCAGGCCAGCGAACACCGGGGAGCTGTTTTTT. It encodes CASRPANTGELFF.

The J gene is TRBJ2-3, the V gene TRBV18, with 10 bases aligning to TRBD2. The V gene end was trimmed by 3 bases and the J gene end by 4 bases; junction bases not matched to a gene: 7. Germline V gene sequence: CDR1 KGHSH, CDR2 LQKENI. The CDR3 loop spans 16 amino acids. The CDR3 DNA reads as TGTGCCAGCTCACCTTATCTAGCGGGAGCGGCAGATACGCAGTATTTT. Amino acids: CASSPYLAGAADTQYF.

This clone was found a few times. This rearrangement joins TRBV6-4 to TRBJ2-3; the match to TRBD1 covers 7 bases. Looked up from germline, CDR1 is MRHNA and CDR2 is SNTAGT. V trimming: 3 bases; J trimming: 6 bases; junction bases outside the gene matches: 3. CDR3 length equals 13 residues. The CDR3 DNA is TGTGCCAGCAGTGATAACAGGGGTGATACGCAGTATTTT. Residues: CASSDNRGDTQYF.

In this sample, this clone turned up a few times. This CDR3 is CAISEPTSVPDTQYF. DNA of the CDR3: TGTGCCATCAGTGAGCCGACTAGCGTCCCAGATACGCAGTATTTT. V usage is TRBV10-3 and J usage is TRBJ2-3; 8 nucleotides line up with TRBD2. The CDR3 extends over 15 amino acids. V trimming: 2 bases; J trimming: 4 bases; junction bases outside the gene matches: 5. The germline V gene encodes CDR1 ENHRY and CDR2 SYGVKD.

This clone was seen a few times. The chain has TRBV19 and TRBJ1-5; D gene unclear. The CDR3 is 15 amino acids. Germline V gene lookup returns CDR1 LNHDA and CDR2 SQIVND (reference sequence). The V end was cut by 4 bases, the J end by 0 bases, with 10 bases between. Here the CDR3 reads CASSTNSYSNQPQHF. The DNA of the CDR3 is TGTGCCAGTAGTACAAACAGTTATAGCAATCAGCCCCAGCATTTT.

This clone has a handful of counts. The chain carries TRBV5-1 and TRBJ2-7, with 8 bases fitting TRBD1. Germline loops: CDR1 SGHRS, CDR2 YFSETQ. This CDR3 is 14 amino acids long. The junction had 5 bases not matched to a gene; V was cut back by 0 bases and J by 6 bases. The CDR3 here is CASSLGQGAREQYF. The CDR3 DNA reads as TGCGCCAGCAGCTTGGGGCAGGGGGCCCGCGAGCAGTACTTC.

The rearrangement uses TRBV30 and TRBJ2-3, with 9 bases identical to TRBD2. The length of the CDR3 is 17 residues. The trim removed 3 bases at V and 5 bases at J, leaving 15 bases unmatched. CDR1 is GTSNPN, CDR2 SVGIG, per germline (reference sequence). CDR3 sequence reads: CAWRLAGFPHGGDTQYF. The DNA of the CDR3 is TGTGCCTGGAGACTAGCGGGCTTCCCCCACGGGGGAGATACGCAGTATTTT.

This clone was seen more than once but under ten times. The rearrangement links TRBV5-1 to TRBJ1-4; 7 bases are a match to TRBD1. Germline V CDR1 and CDR2: SGHRS, YFSETQ. The CDR3 length is 16 residues. V was clipped by 7 bases and J by 0 bases; unmatched bases: 9. CDR3 sequence reads: CASPGDSCATNEKLFF. The CDR3 DNA follows: TGCGCCAGCCCGGGGGACAGTTGTGCAACTAATGAAAAACTGTTTTTT.

This clone has more than one count but fewer than ten. A read error is likely, as this CDR3 ends without the conserved phenylalanine or tryptophan. This chain uses TRBV27 with TRBJ1-2, with D hard to call. The ends were cut back, 4 bases at V and 0 bases at J, with 12 bases in the middle. CDR3 length: 15 residues. Per germline, CDR1 MNHEY and CDR2 SMNVEV (reference sequence). The CDR3 loop reads CASSSPGGANYGYTL. Written as DNA, the CDR3 is TGTGCCAGCAGTTCCCCGGGTGGGGCTAACTATGGCTACACCCTC.

This clone was counted only a few times. The rearrangement uses TRBV5-5 and TRBJ2-2, with TRBD1 as a possible D gene (6 bases). The CDR3 contains 15 residues. Per germline, CDR1 SGHKS and CDR2 YYEKEE (reference sequence). V was clipped by 5 bases and J by 0 bases, with 11 bases between them. The CDR3 DNA sequence: TGTGCCAGCAGGTCCGGGACACCGAACACCGGGGAGCTGTTTTTT. It is translated as CASRSGTPNTGELFF.

This clone has only a few counts. Here the CDR3 DNA reads TGTGCCAGCAGCCAAGTTGGGTATGGGGGGGGGTTCAATTCACCCCTCCACTTT. Amino acids: CASSQVGYGGGFNSPLHF. V and J are TRBV4-2 and TRBJ1-6; possibly TRBD1 for D (5 bases). V dropped 1 base and J dropped 7 bases, with 20 bases sitting between them. Germline CDR1 and CDR2: LGHNA and YNFKEQ. The length of the CDR3 is 18 residues.

This clone occurred a few times. The chain joins TRBV30 to TRBJ1-5; no reliable D call. This CDR3 region has 14 residues. Germline lookup yields CDR1 GTSNPN and CDR2 SVGIG (reference sequence). Trimming removed 2 bases at V and 1 base at J, with 9 bases between. The DNA of the CDR3 is TGTGCCTGGAGTCCGGGAAGGAGCAATCAGCCCCAGCATTTT. Protein sequence: CAWSPGRSNQPQHF.

The chain is built from TRBV28 and TRBJ1-2; possible D gene TRBD1, 5 bases. Per germline, CDR1 MDHEN and CDR2 SYDVKM. V was trimmed by 6 bases and J by 4 bases, leaving 18 bases between them. This CDR3 is built from 15 residues. The CDR3 nucleotides are TGTGCCAGCAGGCAGGGACTCGCCATCCGCTATGGCTACACCTTC. Its protein product is CASRQGLAIRYGYTF.

This clone has more than one count but fewer than ten. The rearrangement uses TRBV5-6 and TRBJ2-2; a weak D match, TRBD1 (6 bases). CDR1 SGHDT and CDR2 YYEEEE come from the germline V gene. Trimming stripped 5 bases from V and 7 bases from J, with 18 bases between. The CDR3 sequence is 15 residues long. Written as DNA, the CDR3 is TGTGCCAGCAGTCCCCGGACAGCACGGGGCGGGGAGCTGTTTTTT. This sequence encodes CASSPRTARGGELFF.

This chain joins TRBV15 and TRBJ2-7; the match to TRBD1 covers 10 bases. This CDR3 contains 16 residues. Per the germline V gene, CDR1 is LNHNV and CDR2 is YYDKDF (reference sequence). V dropped 4 bases and J dropped 4; count of bases not matched to a gene: 10. CDR3 nucleotide sequence: TGTGCCACCAGCACTCGTATGACAGGGGGCGCTTACGAGCAGTACTTC. It translates to CATSTRMTGGAYEQYF.

The V gene is TRBV5-4, the J gene TRBJ2-2; D gene unclear. V was cut by 0 bases and J by 7 bases, with 7 bases left in between. The V gene's germline CDR1 is SGHNT and CDR2 YYREEE (reference sequence). There are 13 residues in the CDR3. Written as DNA, the CDR3 is TGTGCCAGCAGCTTGGAACAAAACGGGGAGCTGTTTTTT. This sequence encodes CASSLEQNGELFF.

This chain links TRBV15 with TRBJ2-6; D is possibly TRBD2 (5 bases). The V end lost 3 bases, the J end lost 0 bases, and 12 bases lay between the germline ends. The CDR3 totals 17 residues. Germline assignment: CDR1 LNHNV and CDR2 YYDKDF (reference sequence). CDR3: CATSSPGVPSGANVLTF. CDR3 in DNA: TGTGCCACCAGCAGCCCCGGGGTGCCCTCTGGGGCCAACGTCCTGACTTTC. The full variable domain, completed using reference TRBV15 and TRBJ2-6, is DAMVIQNPRYQVTQFGKPVTLSCSQTLNHNVMYWYQQKSSQAPKLLFHYYDKDFNNEADTPDNFQSRRPNTSFCFLDIRSPGLGDTAMYLCATSSPGVPSGANVLTFGAGSRLTVL.

CDR3 DNA sequence: TGTGCCAGCAGTTATGGGACAGGGCAAGAGACCCAGTACTTC. Translated, it gives CASSYGTGQETQYF. The chain has TRBV27 and TRBJ2-5; 9 bases match TRBD1. Germline CDR1 reads MNHEY; CDR2 reads SMNVEV (reference sequence). The CDR3 runs to 14 residues. The ends lost 4 bases at V and 2 bases at J; junction bases unmatched: 2.